The sequence of this T cell receptor beta chain was determined in a study of shared clonotypes between healthy human individuals. This CDR3 contains 15 residues. V gave up 4 bases and J gave up 0 bases; unmatched junction bases: 2. Germline-derived CDR1 and CDR2 are MDHEN and SYDVKM. Method: immunoSEQ multiplex PCR; TCRdb's copy keeps in-frame clones and lacks some. The table shows approximately 720,000 clones, with about 91% occurring only once. CD8 cells classed as naive were CD45RO-negative and positively selected for CCR7, excluding terminally differentiated effector memory CD45RA+ cells. Notes on this clone: With a far larger clone one base away, a read error is the likely cause.

The sequence came from a man aged 25 to 45 in good health. Sequencing was carried out using naive CD8+ T cells sorted from blood. The J gene is TRBJ2-7, the V gene TRBV28, with 11 bases lining up with TRBD2. CDR3 sequence: CASSSTSGSSYEQYF. The CDR3 nucleotides read TGTGCCAGCAGTTCTACTAGCGGGAGCTCCTACGAGCAGTACTTC.